The 21 T cell receptor beta chains listed next were all sequenced from one sample in a study of blood T cell repertoires in COVID-19. The repertoire was sequenced with immunoSEQ multiplex PCR; TCRdb's copy has only in-frame clones and lacks some. The sample consists of about 46,000 clones, around 83% of them appearing once. Sample: PBMCs or T cells enriched from blood (not recorded which). Every receptor here comes from a woman aged 45-65 years who had recovered from COVID-19.

This rearrangement joins TRBV20-1 to TRBJ2-4, with unresolved D. Germline CDR1 reads DFQATT; CDR2 reads SNEGSKA (reference sequence). The CDR3 length is 14 residues. V gave up 3 bases and J gave up 3 bases, with 12 bases separating them. CDR3 protein: CSASGTFGKNIQYF. For the CDR3, the DNA is TGCAGTGCTAGTGGTACTTTTGGCAAAAACATTCAGTACTTC.

The chain is built from TRBV27 and TRBJ2-1; TRBD2 matches 12 bases. The CDR3 extends over 17 amino acids. CDR1 is MNHEY, CDR2 SMNVEV, per germline (reference sequence). The J segment lost 8 bases and the V segment lost 5 bases, leaving 13 bases of the junction unmatched. CDR3 coding DNA: TGTGCCAGCAGTAATCCCCTGACTAGCGGGAGTATCGATGAGCAGTTCTTC. This sequence encodes CASSNPLTSGSIDEQFF.

The chain is built from TRBV18 and TRBJ1-6, with D possibly matching TRBD1 (6 bases). Germline V gene sequence: CDR1 KGHSH, CDR2 LQKENI. Trimming cost V 1 base and J 0 bases, with 25 bases left between them. The CDR3 has 22 residues. This chain's CDR3 is CASSPLPFPGTKKSSYNSPLHF. CDR3 nucleotide sequence: TGTGCCAGCTCACCACTTCCCTTCCCCGGGACAAAAAAAAGCTCCTATAATTCACCCCTCCACTTT.

This chain joins TRBV28 and TRBJ1-5; no reliable D call. Deletions cut 6 bases from V and 5 bases from J, with 17 bases between. Germline V gives CDR1 MDHEN, CDR2 SYDVKM. The CDR3 runs to 15 residues. This chain's CDR3 is CASRVSGGRYQPQHF. CDR3 coding DNA: TGTGCCAGCAGGGTCAGCGGCGGGAGGTATCAGCCCCAGCATTTT.

CDR3 sequence (DNA): TGTGCCAGTTCTAGCGGGGGGGCAGGGGAGACCCAGTACTTC. Translating gives CASSSGGAGETQYF. The chain employs TRBV6-5 and TRBJ2-5, with 12 bases lining up with TRBD2. Germline CDR1 MNHEY, CDR2 SVGAGI. V lost 9 bases and J lost 5; bases outside the gene matches: 7. The CDR3 runs 14 residues.

This clone was seen once. The chain is built from TRBV9 and TRBJ1-1, with D unresolved. The V gene's germline CDR1 is SGDLS and CDR2 YYNGEE. The CDR3 contains 14 residues. Trimming took off 4 bases at V and 1 base at J, with 11 bases between the two ends. DNA of the CDR3: TGTGCCAGCAGCCCGCGGGCCTGGAACACTGAAGCTTTCTTT. The encoded protein is CASSPRAWNTEAFF.

This clone has a single count. V usage is TRBV9 and J usage is TRBJ2-3; 11 bases match TRBD2. From germline, CDR1 is SGDLS and CDR2 YYNGEE. This CDR3 region has 17 residues. The V gene end was trimmed by 2 bases and the J gene end by 10 bases; junction bases not matched to a gene: 15. CDR3 in amino acids: CASSVGGLAGGKSAQYF. DNA of the CDR3: TGTGCCAGCAGCGTCGGTGGGTTAGCGGGAGGGAAGTCGGCGCAGTATTTT. The variable domain in full, with the rest retrieved from reference TRBV9 and TRBJ2-3, is DSGVTQTPKHLITATGQRVTLRCSPRSGDLSVYWYQQSLDQGLQFLIQYYNGEERAKGNILERFSAQQFPDLHSELNLSSLELGDSALYFCASSVGGLAGGKSAQYFGPGTRLTVL.

This clone occurred once. The rearrangement uses TRBV15 and TRBJ2-1, with D possibly being TRBD1 (6 bases). The V gene lost 2 bases and the J gene lost 2 bases, with 13 bases spanning the gap. The CDR3 runs 16 residues. The germline V gene has CDR1 LNHNV and CDR2 YYDKDF (reference sequence). DNA of the CDR3: TGTGCCACCAGCAGACAAAGGGGACAAACCTACAATGAGCAGTTCTTC. It is translated as CATSRQRGQTYNEQFF.

The chain has TRBV7-3 and TRBJ2-2; 11 bases map to TRBD1. The CDR3 loop spans 17 amino acids. The germline V gene has CDR1 SGHTA and CDR2 FQGTGA. With 0 bases clipped from V and 5 bases from J, the junction kept 5 bases outside the gene matches. CDR3 protein: CASSLTGQGARTGELFF. The DNA of the CDR3 is TGTGCCAGCAGCTTAACAGGACAGGGGGCGAGGACCGGGGAGCTGTTTTTT.

Written as DNA, the CDR3 is TGTGCCAGCTCACCAGCGGCAGCCCCCCAGTACTTC. This sequence encodes CASSPAAAPQYF. The J gene is TRBJ2-7, the V gene TRBV18; D is ambiguous. V dropped 2 bases and J dropped 10 bases, with 12 bases sitting between them. The CDR3 is made up of 12 amino acids. The germline V gene encodes CDR1 KGHSH and CDR2 LQKENI.

The chain employs TRBV5-5 and TRBJ2-5; TRBD2 agrees at 14 bases. V lost 6 bases, J lost 5 bases, and 12 bases stayed unmatched. The germline CDR1 and CDR2 sequences are SGHKS and YYEKEE (reference sequence). This CDR3 spans 17 amino acids. DNA of the CDR3: TGTGCCAGCACCCCCCCCGGACTAGCGGGAGGTGGGGAGACCCAGTACTTC. This encodes CASTPPGLAGGGETQYF. Full variable domain (rest looked up from reference TRBV5-5 and TRBJ2-5): DAGVTQSPTHLIKTRGQQVTLRCSPISGHKSVSWYQQVLGQGPQFIFQYYEKEERGRGNFPDRFSARQFPNYSSELNVNALLLGDSALYLCASTPPGLAGGGETQYFGPGTRLLVL.

The chain uses TRBV7-9 and TRBJ2-3; a possible D gene is TRBD2 (5 bases). Trimming shortened V by 6 bases and J by 7 bases, and 14 bases separated the two germline ends. Germline loops: CDR1 SEHNR, CDR2 FQNEAQ (reference sequence). This CDR3 has 13 residues. CDR3 residues: CASRITSTHTQYF. The CDR3 coding sequence is TGTGCCAGCAGAATTACTAGTACCCATACGCAGTATTTT.

The table lists this clone with a count of one. This sequence joins TRBV11-2 and TRBJ2-3; TRBD2 matches 9 bases. Trimming removed 1 base from V and 3 bases from J; junction bases left unmatched: 2. The CDR3 totals 15 residues. Looked up from germline, CDR1 is SGHAT and CDR2 is FQNNGV. CDR3 sequence reads: CASSLGGGGTDTQYF. In nucleotides, the CDR3 is TGTGCCAGCAGCTTAGGCGGGGGGGGGACAGATACGCAGTATTTT.

This chain links TRBV28 with TRBJ2-3; 9 positions agree with TRBD1. The germline gives CDR1 MDHEN, CDR2 SYDVKM. The V gene end was trimmed by 5 bases and the J gene end by 3 bases; junction bases not matched to a gene: 6. There are 15 residues in the CDR3. The CDR3 DNA follows: TGTGCCAGCAGTCCAGACAGGGGGACGACAGATACGCAGTATTTT. Encoded protein: CASSPDRGTTDTQYF.

V gene TRBV11-2 combines with J gene TRBJ2-7; 7 nucleotides match TRBD2. Trimming took 0 bases from V and 1 from J; bases not matched to a gene: 3. The CDR3 spans 15 residues. Germline V gene data show CDR1 as SGHAT and CDR2 as FQNNGV. The CDR3 DNA sequence: TGTGCCAGCAGCTTAGAGCGGGGGTGGTCCTACGAGCAGTACTTC. Amino acid sequence: CASSLERGWSYEQYF.

The rearrangement uses TRBV3-1 (or the pseudogene TRBV3-2) and TRBJ1-5, with D hard to call. Trimming stripped 0 bases from V and 6 bases from J, with 3 bases between. Germline-derived CDR1 and CDR2 are LGHDT and YNNKEL (reference sequence). This CDR3 contains 12 residues. This CDR3 reads CASSQDGQPQHF. The CDR3 nucleotides are TGTGCCAGCAGCCAAGACGGTCAGCCCCAGCATTTT.

The chain employs TRBV30 and TRBJ1-1, with 8 bases matching TRBD1. J was trimmed by 0 bases and V by 3 bases; bases with no gene match: 9. In germline, CDR1 is GTSNPN, CDR2 SVGIG (reference sequence). The CDR3 runs to 16 residues. The CDR3 nucleotides are TGTGCCTGGAGAGACAGGGGAAGAGGGTTGAACACTGAAGCTTTCTTT. This gives the protein CAWRDRGRGLNTEAFF.

The genes are TRBV3-1 (or the pseudogene TRBV3-2) and TRBJ1-2; TRBD1 agrees at 7 bases. V shed 4 bases and J 4 bases; nucleotides not matched to a gene: 15. CDR3 length equals 17 residues. CDR1 is LGHDT, CDR2 YNNKEL, per germline (reference sequence). CDR3 amino acids: CASSPLPSGQSFYGYTF. CDR3 nucleotide sequence: TGTGCCAGCAGCCCACTCCCTTCGGGACAGAGCTTCTATGGCTACACCTTC.

In this sample, this clone turned up a few times. This chain joins TRBV28 and TRBJ1-2, with D uncertain. The V and J ends lost 3 bases and 3 bases respectively, with 14 bases between them. CDR3 size: 15 residues. CDR1 is MDHEN, CDR2 SYDVKM, per germline. CDR3 DNA sequence: TGTGCCAGCAGTTTTATCCTTCGAGAGTACTATGGCTACACCTTC. It encodes CASSFILREYYGYTF.

The rearrangement links TRBV18 to TRBJ1-5, with no clear D. The CDR3 loop spans 15 amino acids. V was clipped by 2 bases and J by 5 bases, with 13 bases between them. The V gene's germline CDR1 is KGHSH and CDR2 LQKENI. CDR3 bases: TGTGCCAGCTCACCAGGTCCGGCGGAGGATCAGCCCCAGCATTTT. Translated: CASSPGPAEDQPQHF.

V gene TRBV5-1 combines with J gene TRBJ2-6; 7 bases match TRBD1. This CDR3 has 16 amino acids. Trimming cost V 4 bases and J 1 base; bases outside gene matches: 5. Germline values: CDR1 SGHRS, CDR2 YFSETQ. CDR3 bases: TGCGCCAGCAGCGCCCTACAGGGGTCTGGGGCCAACGTCCTGACTTTC. Amino acids: CASSALQGSGANVLTF.